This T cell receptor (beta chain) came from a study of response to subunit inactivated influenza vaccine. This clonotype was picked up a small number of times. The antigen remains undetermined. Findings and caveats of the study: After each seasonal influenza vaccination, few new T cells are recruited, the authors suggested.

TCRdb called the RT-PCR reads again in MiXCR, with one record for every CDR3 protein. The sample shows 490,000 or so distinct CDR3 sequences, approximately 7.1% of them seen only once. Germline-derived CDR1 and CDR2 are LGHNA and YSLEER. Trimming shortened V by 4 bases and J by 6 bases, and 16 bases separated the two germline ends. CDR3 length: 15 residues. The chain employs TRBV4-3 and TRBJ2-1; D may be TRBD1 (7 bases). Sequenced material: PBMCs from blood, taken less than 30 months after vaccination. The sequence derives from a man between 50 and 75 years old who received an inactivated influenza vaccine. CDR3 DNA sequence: TGCGCCAGCAGCCCCACGACAGGGAGGATCAATGAGCAGTTCTTC. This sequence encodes CASSPTTGRINEQFF.